The sequence of this T cell receptor beta chain was determined in a study of T-cell reconstitution after alpha-beta-depleted transplantation in children. V lost 1 base to trimming and J lost 7 bases, with 13 bases between them. Germline V gene lookup returns CDR1 SEHNR and CDR2 FQNEAQ (reference sequence). This CDR3 spans 15 amino acids. Unique molecular identifiers were used to barcode this TCRbeta library. TCRdb analysed the PCR reads with MiXCR anew, one entry per CDR3 protein. The sample contains hundreds of thousands of distinct CDR3 sequences, approximately 16% of which appear only once. The receptor was derived from a human donor who donated a stem cell graft to a child with acute myeloid leukemia. Here the sequenced sample was PBMCs from the stem cell graft donor, taken from the stem cell graft. The gene calls are TRBV7-9 and TRBJ1-4, with D hard to call. CDR3 nucleotide sequence: TGTGCCAGCAGCTTAGTGTCGGGGTTGGGTGAAAAACTGTTTTTT. This codes for CASSLVSGLGEKLFF.